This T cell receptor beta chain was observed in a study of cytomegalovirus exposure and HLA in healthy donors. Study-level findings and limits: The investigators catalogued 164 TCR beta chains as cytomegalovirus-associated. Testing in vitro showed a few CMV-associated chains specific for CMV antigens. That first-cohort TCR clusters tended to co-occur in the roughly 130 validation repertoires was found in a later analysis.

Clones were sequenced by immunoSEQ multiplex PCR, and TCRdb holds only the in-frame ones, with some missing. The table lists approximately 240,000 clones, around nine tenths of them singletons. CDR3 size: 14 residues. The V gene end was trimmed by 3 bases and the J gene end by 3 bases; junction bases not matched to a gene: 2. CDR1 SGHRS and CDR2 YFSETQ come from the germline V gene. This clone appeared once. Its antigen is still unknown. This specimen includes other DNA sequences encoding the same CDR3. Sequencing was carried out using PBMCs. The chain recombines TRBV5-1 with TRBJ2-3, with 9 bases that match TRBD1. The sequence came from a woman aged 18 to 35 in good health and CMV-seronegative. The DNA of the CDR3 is TGCGCCAGCAGCTCCGGGACAGGGACAGATACGCAGTATTTT. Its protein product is CASSSGTGTDTQYF.